This TCR beta chain was observed in a study of T cell repertoires in cytomegalovirus infection. Study-level points and caveats: Within the response measured ex vivo, HLA-C-restricted CMV-specific TCR beta clonotypes were dominant.

As concerns this clonotype: Its antigen is unidentified.

TCRdb reprocessed the reads via MiXCR and lists one record per CDR3 protein. Here the sample spans some 940,000 distinct CDR3 sequences, roughly a third being singletons. V lost 7 bases and J lost 2, with 12 bases in between. CDR3 length equals 14 residues. Germline CDR1 and CDR2: MNHEY and SMNVEV (reference sequence). This chain connects TRBV27 to TRBJ1-5, with D hard to call. The sequences come from cultured CD8+ T cells from PBMCs, collected from culture after CMV antigen stimulation. The clonotype comes from a human donor in good health (CMV status not recorded). Some clones in this sample may be carry-over from other donors' samples. This chain's CDR3 is CASTSSAGNQPQHF. CDR3 coding DNA: TGTGCCAGCACCTCCTCTGCAGGCAATCAGCCCCAGCATTTT.